This T cell receptor beta chain was sequenced in a study of PD-1 and CTLA-4 blockade in melanoma. The count of this clone is one. Sequenced by immunoSEQ multiplex PCR; TCRdb stores in-frame clones only, minus some. The sample has around 7,200 clones, about 80% seen once. CDR1 and CDR2 (germline): MNHEY, SVGAGI. V shed 11 bases and J 3 bases; nucleotides not matched to a gene: 3. The CDR3 sequence is 12 residues long. The sequence was collected from a human donor with melanoma. This chain uses TRBV6-5 with TRBJ2-2; 7 bases align to TRBD1. The material was CD8+ T cells from peripheral blood, obtained before anti-PD-1 treatment. The CDR3 protein is CAAQGYTGELFF. The CDR3 nucleotides read TGTGCCGCACAGGGGTACACCGGGGAGCTGTTTTTT.